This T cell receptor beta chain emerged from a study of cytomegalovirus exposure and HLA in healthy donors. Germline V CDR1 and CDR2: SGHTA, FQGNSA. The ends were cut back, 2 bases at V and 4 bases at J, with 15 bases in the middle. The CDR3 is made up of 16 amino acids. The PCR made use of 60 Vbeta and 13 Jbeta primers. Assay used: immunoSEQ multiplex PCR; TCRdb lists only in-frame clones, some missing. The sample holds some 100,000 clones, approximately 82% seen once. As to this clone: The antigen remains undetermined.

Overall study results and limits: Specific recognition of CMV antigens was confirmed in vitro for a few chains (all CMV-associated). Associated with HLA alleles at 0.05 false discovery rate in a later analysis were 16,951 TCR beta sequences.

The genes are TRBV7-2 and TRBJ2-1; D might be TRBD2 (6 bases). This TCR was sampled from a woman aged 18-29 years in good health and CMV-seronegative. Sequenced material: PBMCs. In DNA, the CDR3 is TGTGCCAGCAGCTTACGAACCGGGACTGGATACAATGAGCAGTTCTTC. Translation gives CASSLRTGTGYNEQFF.